The clone carrying this T cell receptor beta chain turned up a few times. This record belongs to a study of early T cells in non-severe SARS-CoV-2 infection. Study details: Investigators sequenced bulk RNA drawn from unsorted whole blood, and chains remained unpaired.

Per the germline V gene, CDR1 is SEHNR and CDR2 is FQNEAQ (reference sequence). The CDR3 extends over 15 amino acids. V dropped 4 bases and J dropped 3 bases, with 16 bases sitting between them. The TCR library protocol was used to attach unique molecular identifiers. These identifiers were attached to individual cDNA molecules. From the 5' RACE reads, TCRdb called clonotypes with MiXCR, one entry per CDR3 protein. The repertoire holds approximately 68,000 distinct CDR3 sequences, with around 9.1% as singletons. This TCR was recovered from an adult who was a healthcare worker with PCR-confirmed SARS-CoV-2 infection or an uninfected control (not recorded which). This chain uses TRBV7-9 with TRBJ2-7, with TRBD2 as a possible D gene (6 bases). This specimen consisted of whole blood, obtained at baseline. The CDR3 nucleotides are TGTGCCAGCAGCTCCGATGGACTACCTCTCTACGAGCAGTACTTC. Translation: CASSSDGLPLYEQYF.